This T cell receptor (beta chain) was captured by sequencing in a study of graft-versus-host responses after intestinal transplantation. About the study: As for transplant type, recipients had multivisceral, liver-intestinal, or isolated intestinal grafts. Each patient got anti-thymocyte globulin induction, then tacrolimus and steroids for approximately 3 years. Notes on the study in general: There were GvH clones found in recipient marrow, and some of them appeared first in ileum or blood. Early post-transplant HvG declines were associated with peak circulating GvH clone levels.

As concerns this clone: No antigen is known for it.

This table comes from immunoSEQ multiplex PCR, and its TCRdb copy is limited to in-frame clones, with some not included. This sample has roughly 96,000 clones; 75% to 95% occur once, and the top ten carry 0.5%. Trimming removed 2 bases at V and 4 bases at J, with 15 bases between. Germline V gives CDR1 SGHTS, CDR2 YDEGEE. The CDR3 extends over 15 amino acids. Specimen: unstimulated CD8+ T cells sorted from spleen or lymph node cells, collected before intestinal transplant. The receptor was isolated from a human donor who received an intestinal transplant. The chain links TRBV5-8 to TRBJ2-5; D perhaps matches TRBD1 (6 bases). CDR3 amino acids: CASSLSFVDRETQYF. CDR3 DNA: TGTGCCAGCAGCTTATCCTTCGTGGACAGAGAGACCCAGTACTTC.